Here is one T cell receptor beta chain with its context. Its antigen is not identified. This CDR3 is built from 15 residues. Trimming took off 5 bases at V and 3 bases at J, with 14 bases between the two ends. Germline V CDR1 and CDR2: SSHAT, FNYEAQ (reference sequence). The libraries were made with immunoSEQ version 4 in survey mode. Clones were read by immunoSEQ multiplex PCR, and TCRdb kept only the in-frame ones, dropping some. Here the sample spans roughly 14,000 clones, about 65% being singletons. This entry is derived from a study of persistence of HIV-infected CD4 T cells. Cells were stimulated with CMV-infected fibroblast lysates at roughly 10 ug/mL. Responding CD4+ T cells were sorted by upregulation of both CD40 ligand and CD69.

The receptor's source is an adult man with HIV who was CMV-seropositive. V and J are TRBV7-7 and TRBJ1-3, with D unresolved. Specimen: CD4+ T cells sorted from PBMCs after approximately 20-hour stimulation, collected from a patient who received antiretroviral therapy. CDR3 nucleotides: TGTGCCAGCAGCCAGTCTTTAGGGAGTGGAAACACCATATATTTT. It codes for CASSQSLGSGNTIYF.